This TCR beta chain was observed in a study of identical twins. Findings and caveats of the study: The study found excess low generation probability among twin-shared out-of-frame alpha sequences. Diverse VJ usage suggested most zero-insertion clonotypes were not invariant T cells.

This clonotype was observed many times. The antigen is undetermined. This CDR3 has 15 residues. V was pared by 5 bases and J by 2 bases, with 15 bases between. The germline gives CDR1 SGHTA, CDR2 FQGNSA. With no exceptions, donors were healthy Caucasians. TCRdb itself ran the 5' RACE reads through MiXCR, one entry per CDR3 protein. This repertoire shows roughly 710,000 distinct CDR3 sequences, around 5.7% found once; its top ten account for roughly 1.6%. The receptor was derived from a man between 18 and 29 years old in good health. The sequenced sample was naive T cells sorted from blood. The V gene is TRBV7-2, the J gene TRBJ2-5, with D perhaps matching TRBD2 (6 bases). CDR3 nucleotide sequence: TGTGCCAGCAGCCGGTTAGGGACTTTTCAAGAGACCCAGTACTTC. Encoded protein: CASSRLGTFQETQYF.